This T cell receptor beta chain comes out of a study of monozygotic twins with inflammatory bowel disease. Looked up from germline, CDR1 is SGHRS and CDR2 is YFSETQ. CDR3 length: 16 amino acids. TCRdb re-called the 5' RACE reads, yielding one record per CDR3 amino acid sequence without DNA. In all, the sample yields over 350,000 distinct CDR3 sequences. Study results and caveats: Telling apart the different T cell subtypes was not possible. With inverse Simpson as the measure, TCRbeta diversity was lower in IBD patients than in healthy co-twins. Variability in patient repertoires may have come partly from differing immunosuppressive treatments. For IBD patients, clonotypes shared with others were fewer than for healthy twins, especially with disease activity.

Notes on this clonotype: Its antigen is unknown.

The clonotype was recovered from a human donor with ulcerative colitis or Crohn's disease, or a healthy co-twin of an affected twin (not recorded which). The sequencing input was blood. V is TRBV5-1 and J is TRBJ2-1; TCRdb's D call of TRBD2 is untestable without DNA. The CDR3 region is CASSPRASGGYNEQFF.